A selection of T cell receptor beta chains follows, all from one sample in a study of shared clonotypes between healthy human individuals. Data came from immunoSEQ multiplex PCR; TCRdb stores just in-frame clones and leaves some out. The sample yields about 520,000 clones, approximately 95% seen once. The sample comprised naive CD4+ T cells sorted from blood. The receptors were sampled from a woman under 40 in good health. The CDR3 runs from the conserved cysteine through the conserved F or W. A D gene is named only where the DNA matches it firmly. The size field is filled for only some rows; it gives once, few, many or a size class.

13 TRBJ2-5 TRBV5-4 NA NA CASSLQGQETQYF TGTGCCAGCAGCTTACAGGGTCAAGAGACCCAGTACTTC
13 TRBJ1-2 TRBV5-1 NA NA CASTASSNYGYTF TGCGCCAGCACGGCCTCTTCTAACTATGGCTACACCTTC
15 TRBJ2-5 TRBV5-1 NA TRBD2 CASSLGTSGPETQYF TGCGCCAGCAGCCTTGGGACTAGCGGACCAGAGACCCAGTACTTC
15 TRBJ1-3 TRBV9 NA NA CASSVDSLEGNTIYF TGTGCCAGCAGCGTGGACTCCTTGGAAGGGAACACCATATATTTT
18 TRBJ2-3 TRBV13 once TRBD2 CASSYPGLAGGLTDTQYF TGTGCCAGCAGCTACCCCGGGTTAGCGGGAGGGCTAACAGATACGCAGTATTTT
14 TRBJ1-5 TRBV30 NA NA CAWSVMGRNQPQHF TGTGCCTGGAGTGTAATGGGGCGCAATCAGCCCCAGCATTTT
14 TRBJ1-3 TRBV28 NA NA CASRDLSSGNTIYF TGTGCCAGCAGGGACTTGTCCTCTGGAAACACCATATATTTT
15 TRBJ2-7 TRBV9 NA NA CASSVREEAPYEQYF TGTGCCAGCAGCGTGAGGGAAGAGGCCCCCTACGAGCAGTACTTC
15 TRBJ2-7 TRBV18 NA TRBD2 CASSPRLAVSYEQYF TGTGCCAGCTCACCACGACTAGCGGTTTCCTACGAGCAGTACTTC
18 TRBJ2-1 TRBV5-1 NA TRBD2 CASSLASLAGVSYNEQFF TGCGCCAGCAGCTTGGCATCCCTAGCGGGAGTTTCCTACAATGAGCAGTTCTTC
15 TRBJ2-7 TRBV7-3 NA NA CASSLMRAGNNEQYF TGTGCCAGCAGCTTAATGAGGGCAGGGAACAACGAGCAGTACTTC
13 TRBJ2-3 TRBV6-1 once NA CATPTGPADTQYF TGTGCCACCCCGACAGGCCCGGCAGATACGCAGTATTTT
18 TRBJ1-4 TRBV5-6 NA TRBD1 CASSPRGTGRNSNEKLFF TGTGCCAGCAGCCCGAGGGGGACAGGGAGGAACTCTAATGAAAAACTGTTTTTT
15 TRBJ2-3 TRBV2 NA NA CASSEFLPGTDTQYF TGTGCCAGCAGTGAATTCCTCCCCGGCACAGATACGCAGTATTTT
19 TRBJ2-1 TRBV15 NA TRBD2 CATSRDPGTSGRRHNEQFF TGTGCCACCAGCAGAGATCCGGGGACTAGCGGGAGGCGACACAATGAGCAGTTCTTC
13 TRBJ2-2 TRBV6-6 NA TRBD1 CASRQGTPGELFF TGTGCCAGCCGACAGGGGACTCCCGGGGAGCTGTTTTTT
15 TRBJ1-2 TRBV5-5 NA NA CASSLGPDANYGYTF TGTGCCAGCAGCTTGGGTCCCGATGCTAACTATGGCTACACCTTC